The table lists the clone carrying this TCR beta chain with a few counts. Its antigen remains unknown. V lost 7 bases, J lost 7 bases, and 16 bases lay in between. This CDR3 has 13 amino acids. Germline V gene sequence: CDR1 MDHEN, CDR2 SYDVKM. The record originates from a study of cytomegalovirus exposure and HLA in healthy donors. Both 60 Vbeta primers and 13 Jbeta primers went into the PCR. Data came from immunoSEQ multiplex PCR; TCRdb stores just in-frame clones and leaves some out. Among roughly 200,000 clones listed, around 84% were seen once. The study, taken as a whole, reports: Analyzed later, association rates of TCRs varied across HLA loci, with DRB1 most and HLA-C fewest. The authors listed some 160 TCR beta chains as cytomegalovirus-associated. Later, an analysis found that common viral pathogens appeared to be linked with several of the most significant clusters. A few CMV-associated chains were confirmed in vitro to be specific for CMV antigens.

The chain uses TRBV28 and TRBJ1-2; possible D gene TRBD1, 5 bases. The clonotype was recovered from a woman under 30 in good health and CMV-seronegative. Sequences were obtained from PBMCs. For the CDR3, the DNA is TGTGCCAGCACCTCACCCGGTACAGGTGGCTACACCTTC. This gives the protein CASTSPGTGGYTF.